This T cell receptor beta chain was sequenced in a study of OX40 agonist ivuxolimab in advanced cancers. Only in-frame clones appear in the TCRdb table, and some are missing; sequencing was by immunoSEQ multiplex PCR. The sample has some 87,000 clones, approximately 95% seen once; the top ten hold approximately 11%. Only one count was recorded for this clone. V shed 4 bases, J shed 6 bases, and the junction held 7 bases outside the gene matches. Germline V gives CDR1 SGDLS, CDR2 YYNGEE. The CDR3 runs 14 residues. The chain is built from TRBV9 and TRBJ2-5; TRBD2 matches 9 bases. Specimen: CD4+ or CD8+ T cells sorted from blood, collected in a trial of the OX40 agonist ivuxolimab. The source of this sequence is an adult with an advanced solid tumor such as melanoma, head and neck, liver or kidney cancer. DNA of the CDR3: TGTGCCAGCAGCCATAGCGGGAGCGGGCAGACCCAGTACTTC. It codes for CASSHSGSGQTQYF.